This T cell receptor beta chain was recovered during a study of blood T cell repertoires in COVID-19. On the study more broadly: Samples came from the United States, Italy and Spain, spanning acute and convalescent COVID-19. In each case, the material was cDNA or gDNA derived from T cells, B-cell-depleted T cells, or PBMCs.

In the study's own analysis: Estimates of nucleated cell counts were drawn from the amplification of reference gene primers. Libraries were prepared by immunoSEQ multiplex PCR; TCRdb keeps only in-frame clonotypes and omits some of them. D and trimming come from the DNA, and the V and J calls and clone size come from that table. The data hold 150,000 or so clones, with more than 85% observed a single time. The CDR3 loop spans 13 amino acids. V was pared by 4 bases and J by 7 bases, with 4 bases of the junction left unmatched. From germline, CDR1 is LGHDT and CDR2 YNNKEL (reference sequence). The sequence came from a woman between 65 and 79 years old with acute or convalescent COVID-19. The J gene is TRBJ2-7, the V gene TRBV3-1 (or the pseudogene TRBV3-2), with 10 bases identical to TRBD2. Input material: peripheral blood. Here the CDR3 DNA reads TGTGCCAGCAGCCCTTCAGCGGGGGGGGAGCAGTACGTC. Translation: CASSPSAGGEQYV.